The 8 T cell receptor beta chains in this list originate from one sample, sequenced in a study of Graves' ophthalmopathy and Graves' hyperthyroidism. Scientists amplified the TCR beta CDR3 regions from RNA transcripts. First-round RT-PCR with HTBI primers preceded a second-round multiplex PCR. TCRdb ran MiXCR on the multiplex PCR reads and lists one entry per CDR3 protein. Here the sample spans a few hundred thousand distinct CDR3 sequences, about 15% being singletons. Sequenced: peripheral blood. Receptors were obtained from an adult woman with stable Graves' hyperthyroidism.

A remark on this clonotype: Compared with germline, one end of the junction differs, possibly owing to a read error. The CDR3 region has the DNA TGTGCCAGCCGACTGACGCTGAATGGAAACACTATATATTTT. It encodes CASRLTLNGNTIYF. This chain uses TRBV6-1 with TRBJ1-3; D remains ambiguous. The V gene's germline CDR1 is MNHNS and CDR2 SASEGT. The CDR3 is 14 residues long.

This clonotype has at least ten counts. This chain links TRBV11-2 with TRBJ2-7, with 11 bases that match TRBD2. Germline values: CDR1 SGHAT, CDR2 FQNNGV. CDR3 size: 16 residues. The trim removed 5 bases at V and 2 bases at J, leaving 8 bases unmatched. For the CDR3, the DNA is TGTGCCAGCAGCACGACCACTAGCGGGAGTGCCTACGAGCAGTACTTC. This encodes CASSTTTSGSAYEQYF.

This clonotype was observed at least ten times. The CDR3 sequence: CASSFGSNQPQHF. The DNA of the CDR3 is TGTGCCAGCAGTTTCGGTAGCAATCAGCCCCAGCATTTT. The rearrangement uses TRBV12-3 or TRBV12-4 and TRBJ1-5; D is undetermined. V lost 3 bases and J lost 0, with 3 bases in between. This CDR3 is 13 amino acids long.

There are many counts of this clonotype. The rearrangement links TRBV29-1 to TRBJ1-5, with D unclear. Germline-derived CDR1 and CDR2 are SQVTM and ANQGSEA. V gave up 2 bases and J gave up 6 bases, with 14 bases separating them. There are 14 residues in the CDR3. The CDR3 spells CSVESGVRGQPQHF. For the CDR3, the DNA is TGCAGCGTTGAATCCGGGGTACGGGGTCAGCCCCAGCATTTT.

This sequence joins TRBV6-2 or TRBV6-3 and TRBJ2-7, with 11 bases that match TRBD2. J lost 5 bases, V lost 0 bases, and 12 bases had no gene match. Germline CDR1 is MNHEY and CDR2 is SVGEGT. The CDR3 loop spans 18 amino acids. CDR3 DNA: TGTGCCAGCAGTTACTCGCAAACCGGGACTAGCGGCGCGGACGAGCAGTACTTC. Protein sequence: CASSYSQTGTSGADEQYF.

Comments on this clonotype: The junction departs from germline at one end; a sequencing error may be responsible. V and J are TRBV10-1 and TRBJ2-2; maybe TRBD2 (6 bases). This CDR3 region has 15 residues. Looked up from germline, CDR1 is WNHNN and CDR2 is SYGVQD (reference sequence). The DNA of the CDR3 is TGCGCCAGCAGTGACGGCGGGGAACACACCGGAGAGCTGTTTTTT. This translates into CASSDGGEHTGELFF.

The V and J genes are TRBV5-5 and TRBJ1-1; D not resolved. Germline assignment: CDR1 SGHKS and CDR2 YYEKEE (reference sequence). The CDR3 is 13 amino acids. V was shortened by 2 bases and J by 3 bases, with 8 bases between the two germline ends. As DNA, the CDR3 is TGTGCCAGCAGCTTCGGTATCGACACTGAAGCTTTCTTT. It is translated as CASSFGIDTEAFF.

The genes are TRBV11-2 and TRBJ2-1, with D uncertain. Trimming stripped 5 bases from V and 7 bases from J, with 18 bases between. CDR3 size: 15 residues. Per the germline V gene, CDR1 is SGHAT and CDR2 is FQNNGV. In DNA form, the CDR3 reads TGTGCCAGCAGCCTCTACCCGGGTCAATTAAATGAGCAGTTCTTC. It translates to CASSLYPGQLNEQFF. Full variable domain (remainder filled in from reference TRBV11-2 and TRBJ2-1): EAGVAQSPRYKIIEKRQSVAFWCNPISGHATLYWYQQILGQGPKLLIQFQNNGVVDDSQLPKDRFSAERLKGVDSTLKIQPAKLEDSAVYLCASSLYPGQLNEQFFGPGTRLTVL.